One TCR beta chain is described in this entry. The data originate from a study of blood T cell repertoires in COVID-19. About the research overall: PBMCs, B-cell-depleted T cells, or T cells provided the cDNA or gDNA that made up the material.

Original handling: Amplified reference gene primers provided the basis for estimating nucleated cell counts. Libraries were prepared by immunoSEQ multiplex PCR; TCRdb keeps only in-frame clonotypes and omits some of them. V, J and clone size are those of that table, while D and trimming were read from the DNA. The table has just under 80,000 clones, about four fifths seen once. V was cut by 4 bases and J by 2 bases, with 16 bases left in between. Germline V gives CDR1 SGHRS, CDR2 YFSETQ. The length of the CDR3 is 15 residues. The sequence came from a human donor in a cohort sampled during active COVID-19. Sequenced input: peripheral blood. The chain combines TRBV5-1 with TRBJ2-7, with a weak D call TRBD2 (5 bases). The CDR3 loop is CASSPDRGETYEQYF. The CDR3 DNA is TGCGCCAGCAGCCCGGACCGGGGAGAAACCTACGAGCAGTACTTC.